This T cell receptor (beta chain) emerged from a study of tumor-infiltrating lymphocytes in primary liver carcinoma. About the study: Sequenced samples came back with roughly 3.5 to 7.13 million productive TCRbeta reads, and the counts looked alike across tissue types.

Concerning this clonotype: Its matching antigen is unknown. This CDR3 fails to terminate in the conserved phenylalanine or tryptophan, so it likely reflects a read error.

Germline V lookup: CDR1 SGHAT, CDR2 FQDESV (reference sequence). The CDR3 extends over 13 amino acids. From around 18-30 mg of unsorted bulk tissue, DNA and RNA were co-extracted together. Cases comprised patients with primary liver carcinoma who received surgical resection. Each sampled tumor had five separate regions taken from it. With around 450 ng total RNA as template and a constant-region primer, TCR beta cDNA was made. Library construction for TCR beta comprised three nested multiplex PCR rounds performed with slightly modified ARM-PCR. For around 10 cycles apiece, the opening two PCR rounds ran with TRBV1-TRBV30 forward primers and a C-beta reverse primer. TCRdb used MiXCR to reprocess the multiplex PCR reads, holding one entry per CDR3 protein. The sample has 150,000 to 200,000 distinct CDR3 sequences; just under 85% are singletons. General study results and limits: Compared with tumor region pairs, tumor-adjacent and tumor-blood pairs overlapped less.

The sample consisted of tumor tissue from primary liver carcinoma. The chain uses TRBV11-1 and TRBJ2-1; 8 positions match TRBD2. This TCR derives from a middle-aged man with primary liver carcinoma and hepatitis B virus infection. CDR3 loop: CASSTGGPNEQFL. CDR3 DNA: TGCGCCAGCAGCACGGGAGGGCCGAATGAGCAGTTCTTA.